Sequencing of this T cell receptor beta chain was carried out in a study of T cells after yellow fever vaccination. Study context: Preparation used SMART-Seq v4 Ultra Low Input for the low-cell-number fractions. The study's findings and limits: Abundant bulk-population clonotypes could contaminate the FACS-sorted repertoires.

V lost 6 bases, J lost 8 bases, and 10 bases stayed unmatched. The CDR3 has 13 amino acids. The V gene's germline CDR1 is SQVTM and CDR2 ANQGSEA. Synthesis of TCR cDNA relied on 5'RACE template switching, which attached a universal primer site and UMIs. One entry per CDR3 protein results from TCRdb running MiXCR on the 5' RACE reads. The table has approximately 600,000 distinct CDR3 sequences, about 12% seen once. On this clonotype itself: Its antigen is undetermined.

This material consisted of PBMCs, taken on the day of the yellow fever booster vaccination. This chain joins TRBV29-1 and TRBJ2-1; 7 bases map to TRBD2. The source of this sequence is a man younger than 45 who received the YFV17D yellow fever vaccine. This chain's CDR3 is CSVPWTSRDEQFF. In DNA form, the CDR3 reads TGCAGCGTCCCTTGGACTAGTCGGGATGAGCAGTTCTTC.